This paragraph reports one TCR beta chain. This clonotype showed up just a few times. Its antigen remains unidentified. Base qualities are missing; no much larger clone stands one base away. The data originate from a study of T-cell reconstitution after alpha-beta-depleted transplantation in children (dated by TCRdb to the mid-2010s). Looking at the study overall: Using TCR repertoire profiling, the study followed T-cell immune reconstitution in a quantitative way in children after TCRalphabeta/CD19-depleted allogeneic hematopoietic cell transplantation.

According to the germline V gene, CDR1 reads SGHRS and CDR2 reads YFSETQ. The CDR3 measures 17 amino acids from cysteine to phenylalanine. The kept DNA is CDR3 alone, 51 bases in frame from the first base. Germline trimming: 0 bases from V, 3 bases from J; junction bases outside gene matches: 10. Broad study findings and their caveats: Apparently early alphabetaT-cell count recovery about two months after transplant reportedly relied on only several hundred rapidly expanded clones derived from non-depleted graft cells. Over the following months the frequencies of hyperexpanded clones went down, and after one year T-cell counts and TCRbeta diversity were mostly credited to newly produced T cells. In some patients, the high TCRbeta diversity seen at day 60 was put down to recipient T cells and intrathymic progenitors that had survived conditioning.

The receptor library was made with PCR. The sequencing machine was an Illumina HiSeq 2500. TCR libraries were prepared with molecular barcoding, using unique molecular identifiers to normalize TCRbeta repertoire quantification. Using fastp trimming at Q25 and MiXCR clonotype assembly, TCRdb reanalyzed the public sequencing data and kept in-frame beta chains. Under each unique CDR3 protein, matching rows form one entry showing the most common genes and DNA. The sample includes hundreds of thousands of distinct CDR3 sequences, with approximately 13% observed a single time. Over 2% of the sample belongs to the ten largest clones. The sample's treatment or condition label, in plain terms: allogeneic hematopoietic cell transplantation with graft depleted of TCRalphabeta T cells and CD19 B cells. Transplant recipients were children who received TCRalphabeta/CD19-depleted allogeneic hematopoietic cell grafts.

The sequence came from a male patient between 10 and 17 years old who had a stem cell transplant for acute myeloid leukemia, so the T cells may come from the graft donor. The sequence links TRBV5-1 to TRBJ2-7, with 9 bases in between that match TRBD2. Material: PBMCs, mostly from graft donor cells, obtained 360 days after TCRalphabeta/CD19-depleted stem cell transplant. The CDR3 protein: CASSLALAGFPDYEQYF. The DNA sequence is as follows: TGCGCCAGCAGCTTGGCCCTAGCGGGGTTTCCGGACTACGAGCAGTACTTC.